This T cell receptor (beta chain) comes out of a study of T cell changes during pregnancy in multiple sclerosis. Here immunoSEQ multiplex PCR was the method, and the copy in TCRdb shows in-frame clones only, minus some. The sample records about 38,000 clones, 80% to 95% being singletons. This material consisted of CD8+ T cells from peripheral blood mononuclear cells, taken after pregnancy. The receptor comes from a female donor with multiple sclerosis, enrolled in a pregnancy study.

CDR3 loop: CASSLTAGQSYEQYF. In DNA form, the CDR3 reads TGTGCCAGCAGTTTAACCGCGGGACAGAGCTACGAGCAGTACTTC. The genes are TRBV27 and TRBJ2-7, with D possibly being TRBD1 (7 bases). Germline-derived CDR1 and CDR2 are MNHEY and SMNVEV (reference sequence). V dropped 2 bases and J dropped 3 bases, with 14 bases sitting between them. This CDR3 spans 15 amino acids.